These 17 T cell receptor beta chains were all obtained from the same sample, sequenced in a study of shared clonotypes between healthy human individuals. Produced via immunoSEQ multiplex PCR; TCRdb's table is partial and in-frame only. The sample lists fewer than 600,000 clones, around 80% occurring once. Sequenced input: PBMCs. Receptor source: a woman aged 40 to 55 in good health. Some clones in this sample may be carry-over from other donors' samples.

The chain is built from TRBV4-2 and TRBJ2-4, with D tentatively TRBD1 or TRBD2 (5 bases each). The V gene's germline CDR1 is LGHNA and CDR2 YNFKEQ. Trimming shortened V by 0 bases and J by 8 bases, and 11 bases separated the two germline ends. This CDR3 region has 14 residues. In DNA form, the CDR3 reads TGTGCCAGCAGCCAAGATAAGGGGACGGACATTCAGTACTTC. Translated: CASSQDKGTDIQYF.

V and J are TRBV10-3 and TRBJ2-4; D not certain. V was pared by 3 bases and J by 6 bases, with 12 bases between. CDR3 length: 14 residues. Germline V gene sequence: CDR1 ENHRY, CDR2 SYGVKD. In nucleotides, the CDR3 is TGTGCCATCAGTGAAGGCGGCCTTGGAAACATTCAGTACTTC. Its protein is CAISEGGLGNIQYF.

V is TRBV4-1 and J is TRBJ2-7; 8 bases align to TRBD2. With 0 bases clipped from V and 0 bases from J, the junction kept 4 bases outside the gene matches. CDR3 length: 16 residues. In germline, CDR1 is MGHRA, CDR2 YSYEKL. The CDR3 DNA reads TGCGCCAGCAGCCAAGATACTAGCGGAAGCTCCTACGAGCAGTACTTC. It is translated as CASSQDTSGSSYEQYF.

V gene TRBV5-1 combines with J gene TRBJ2-3, with 16 bases that match TRBD2. Germline lookup yields CDR1 SGHRS and CDR2 YFSETQ. This CDR3 region has 15 residues. Germline trimming cut 4 bases from V and 8 bases from J; bases unmatched to any gene: 4. CDR3 DNA: TGCGCCAGCAGCGCGGGGACTAGCGGGAGGGGTACGCAGTATTTT. This encodes CASSAGTSGRGTQYF.

With respect to this clone: Additional DNA sequences in this sample encode the identical CDR3. V usage is TRBV5-1 and J usage is TRBJ2-2; D is undetermined. From germline, CDR1 is SGHRS and CDR2 YFSETQ. V was clipped by 2 bases and J by 1 base, with 6 bases between them. The length of the CDR3 is 14 residues. CDR3 in amino acids: CASSFAENTGELFF. The CDR3 bases are TGCGCCAGCAGCTTCGCAGAGAACACCGGGGAGCTGTTTTTT.

This chain joins TRBV27 and TRBJ2-7; 10 nucleotides align to TRBD2. The junction had 7 bases not matched to a gene; V was cut back by 4 bases and J by 4 bases. The CDR3 consists of 15 residues. The germline CDR1 and CDR2 sequences are MNHEY and SMNVEV (reference sequence). Here the CDR3 reads CASSSRTSGIYEQYF. Here the CDR3 DNA reads TGTGCCAGCAGTTCCAGGACTAGCGGAATATACGAGCAGTACTTC.

At least ten counts were recorded for this clone. Different DNA sequences within this sample yield the same CDR3. Written as DNA, the CDR3 is TGCGCCAGCAGCGCTGGATCCACCTACGAGCAGTACTTC. This gives the protein CASSAGSTYEQYF. This chain connects TRBV5-1 to TRBJ2-7, with unresolved D. Germline V gene data show CDR1 as SGHRS and CDR2 as YFSETQ. The CDR3 has 13 amino acids. Trimming took off 4 bases at V and 2 bases at J, with 10 bases between the two ends.

V gene TRBV4-1 combines with J gene TRBJ2-3, with D unresolved. The CDR3 length is 15 residues. V was trimmed by 1 base and J by 5 bases, leaving 13 bases between them. Germline CDR1 is MGHRA and CDR2 is YSYEKL. The CDR3 nucleotides are TGCGCCAGCAGCCAAGTTCCCACAGCCCAAGATACGCAGTATTTT. Residues: CASSQVPTAQDTQYF.

The genes are TRBV29-1 and TRBJ2-7; D uncertain. Germline CDR1 reads SQVTM; CDR2 reads ANQGSEA. This CDR3 region has 14 residues. Trimming removed 0 bases from V and 2 bases from J, with 11 bases in between. CDR3 loop: CSVEDSPDPYEQYF. The CDR3 nucleotides are TGCAGCGTTGAAGATAGCCCAGACCCCTACGAGCAGTACTTC.

This clone has a single count. This chain links TRBV6-5 with TRBJ2-2; a possible D gene is TRBD2 (6 bases). The germline V gene encodes CDR1 MNHEY and CDR2 SVGAGI. V was clipped by 0 bases and J by 5 bases, with 13 bases between them. CDR3 length equals 16 residues. This CDR3 reads CASSYSSGRITGELFF. CDR3 DNA sequence: TGTGCCAGCAGTTACTCGTCCGGGAGAATAACCGGGGAGCTGTTTTTT.

In its sample, this clone was seen a few times. V is TRBV28 and J is TRBJ2-7; no firm D call. Trimming shortened V by 2 bases and J by 2 bases, and 10 bases separated the two germline ends. Germline lookup yields CDR1 MDHEN and CDR2 SYDVKM. This CDR3 comprises 14 residues. The CDR3 spells CASSLLGAAYEQYF. Written as DNA, the CDR3 is TGTGCCAGCAGTTTACTGGGCGCCGCCTACGAGCAGTACTTC.

J is TRBJ1-1 and V is TRBV18; the D gene is possibly TRBD1 (5 bases). This CDR3 is 15 amino acids long. Trimming left V 3 bases short and J 1 base short, with 12 bases between. Per the germline V gene, CDR1 is KGHSH and CDR2 is LQKENI. The CDR3 DNA follows: TGTGCCAGCTCACCCCCCGCAGGGAGGAACACTGAAGCTTTCTTT. Translating gives CASSPPAGRNTEAFF.

Notes on this clone: This clone may be a read error of a much larger clone one base away. This chain links TRBV5-1 with TRBJ2-7; no clear D gene. Trimming pared 1 base from V and 3 bases from J, leaving 5 bases between. The CDR3 is 12 residues long. Germline assignment: CDR1 SGHRS and CDR2 YFSETQ. CDR3 sequence: CASSLTNYEQYF. The CDR3 DNA follows: TGCGCCAGCAGCTTGACAAACTACGAGCAGTACTTC. The complete variable domain, with remaining parts taken from reference TRBV5-1 and TRBJ2-7, reads KAGVTQTPRYLIKTRGQQVTLSCSPISGHRSVSWYQQTPGQGLQFLFEYFSETQRNKGNFPGRFSGRQFSNSRSEMNVSTLELGDSALYLCASSLTNYEQYFGPGTRLTVT.

The V call is TRBV11-2, the J call TRBJ2-3; 13 bases are a match to TRBD2. Per germline, CDR1 SGHAT and CDR2 FQNNGV. Trimming removed 5 bases from V and 4 bases from J; junction bases left unmatched: 9. The length of the CDR3 is 17 residues. The CDR3 reads CASSRWTSGRGSDTQYF. CDR3 bases: TGTGCCAGCAGCAGATGGACTAGCGGGAGAGGGTCAGATACGCAGTATTTT.

The J gene is TRBJ2-7, the V gene TRBV12-2; the table's D call, TRBD2, has no DNA check behind it. TRBV12-2 is reported as a pseudogene. The CDR3 spans 15 residues. CDR3 bases: TGTGCAAGTCGCTTTCACGGGATGGGTGCTGGCGAGCAGTACTTC. Its protein product is CASRFHGMGAGEQYF.

This chain connects TRBV7-9 to TRBJ1-2; TRBD1 is a possible D gene (6 bases). V lost 4 bases, J lost 1 base, and 13 bases lay in between. The CDR3 length is 15 residues. The germline V gene has CDR1 SEHNR and CDR2 FQNEAQ (reference sequence). The CDR3: CASSSTGRDNYGYTF. The CDR3 bases are TGTGCCAGCAGCTCGACAGGCCGAGATAACTATGGCTACACCTTC. Full variable domain (missing parts from reference TRBV7-9 and TRBJ1-2): DTGVSQNPRHKITKRGQNVTFRCDPISEHNRLYWYRQTLGQGPEFLTYFQNEAQLEKSRLLSDRFSAERPKGSFSTLEIQRTEQGDSAMYLCASSSTGRDNYGYTFGSGTRLTVV.

The chain is built from TRBV2 and TRBJ1-2, with D possibly matching TRBD1 (5 bases). Germline-derived CDR1 and CDR2 are SNHLY and FYNNEI. V gave up 0 bases and J gave up 8 bases, with 10 bases separating them. The CDR3 spans 13 residues. The DNA of the CDR3 is TGTGCCAGCAGTGAAGCGGGGCTCGGCGGCTACACCTTC. This codes for CASSEAGLGGYTF.